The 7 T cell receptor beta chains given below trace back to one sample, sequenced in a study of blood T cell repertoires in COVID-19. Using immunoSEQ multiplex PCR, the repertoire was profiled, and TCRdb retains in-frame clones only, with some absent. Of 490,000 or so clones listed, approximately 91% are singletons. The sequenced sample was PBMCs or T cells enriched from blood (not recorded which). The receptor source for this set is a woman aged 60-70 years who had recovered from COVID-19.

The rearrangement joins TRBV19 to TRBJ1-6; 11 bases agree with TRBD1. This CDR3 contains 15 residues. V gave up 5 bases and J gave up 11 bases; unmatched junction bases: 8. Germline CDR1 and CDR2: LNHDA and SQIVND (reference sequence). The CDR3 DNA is TGTGCCAGTAGTGTCGGGACAGGGGGACTGACACCCCTCCACTTT. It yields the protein CASSVGTGGLTPLHF. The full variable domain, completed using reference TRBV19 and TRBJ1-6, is DGGITQSPKYLFRKEGQNVTLSCEQNLNHDAMYWYRQDPGQGLRLIYYSQIVNDFQKGDIAEGYSVSREKKESFPLTVTSAQKNPTAFYLCASSVGTGGLTPLHFGNGTRLTVT.

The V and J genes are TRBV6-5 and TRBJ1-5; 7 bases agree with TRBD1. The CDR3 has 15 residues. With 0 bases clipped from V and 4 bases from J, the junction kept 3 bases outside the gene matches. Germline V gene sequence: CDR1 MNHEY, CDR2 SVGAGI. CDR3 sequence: CASSYSGTANQPQHF. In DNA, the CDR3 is TGTGCCAGCAGTTACTCTGGGACAGCAAATCAGCCCCAGCATTTT.

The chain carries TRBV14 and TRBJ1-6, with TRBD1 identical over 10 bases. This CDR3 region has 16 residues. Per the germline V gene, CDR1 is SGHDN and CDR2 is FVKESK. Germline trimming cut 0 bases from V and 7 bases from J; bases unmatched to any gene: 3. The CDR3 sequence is CASSQDRGQGNSPLHF. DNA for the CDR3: TGTGCCAGCAGCCAAGACCGGGGACAGGGGAATTCACCCCTCCACTTT. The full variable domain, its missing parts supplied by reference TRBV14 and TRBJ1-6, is EAGVTQFPSHSVIEKGQTVTLRCDPISGHDNLYWYRRVMGKEIKFLLHFVKESKQDESGMPNNRFLAERTGGTYSTLKVQPAELEDSGVYFCASSQDRGQGNSPLHFGNGTRLTVT.

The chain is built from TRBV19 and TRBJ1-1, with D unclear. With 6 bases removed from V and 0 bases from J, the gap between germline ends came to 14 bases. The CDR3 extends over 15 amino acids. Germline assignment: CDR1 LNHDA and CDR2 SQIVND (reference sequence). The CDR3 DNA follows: TGTGCCAGTAGGCTGGAGGGAAGGATGAACACTGAAGCTTTCTTT. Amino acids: CASRLEGRMNTEAFF.

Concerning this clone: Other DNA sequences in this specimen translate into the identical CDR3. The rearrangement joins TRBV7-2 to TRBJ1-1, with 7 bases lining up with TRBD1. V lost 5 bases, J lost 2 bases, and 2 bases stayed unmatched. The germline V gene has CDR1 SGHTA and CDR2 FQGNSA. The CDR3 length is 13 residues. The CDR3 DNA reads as TGTGCCAGCAGCCGGGACAGAAACACTGAAGCTTTCTTT. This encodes CASSRDRNTEAFF.

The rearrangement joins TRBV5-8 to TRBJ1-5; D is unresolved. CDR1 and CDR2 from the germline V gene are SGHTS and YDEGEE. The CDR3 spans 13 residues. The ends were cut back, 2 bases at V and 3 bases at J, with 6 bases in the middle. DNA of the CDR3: TGTGCCAGCAGCTTACTCCTCAATCAGCCCCAGCATTTT. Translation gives CASSLLLNQPQHF. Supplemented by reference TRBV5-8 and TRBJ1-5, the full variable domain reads EAGVTQSPTHLIKTRGQQATLRCSPISGHTSVYWYQQALGLGLQFLLWYDEGEERNRGNFPPRFSGRQFPNYSSELNVNALELEDSALYLCASSLLLNQPQHFGDGTRLSIL.

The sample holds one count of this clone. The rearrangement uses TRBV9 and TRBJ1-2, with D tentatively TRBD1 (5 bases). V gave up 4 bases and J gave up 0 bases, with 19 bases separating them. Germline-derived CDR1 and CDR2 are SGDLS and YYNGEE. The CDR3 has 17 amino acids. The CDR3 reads CASSLPSRGGTNYGYTF. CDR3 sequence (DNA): TGTGCCAGCAGCCTCCCATCTCGGGGGGGTACTAACTATGGCTACACCTTC. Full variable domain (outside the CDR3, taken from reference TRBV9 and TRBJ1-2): DSGVTQTPKHLITATGQRVTLRCSPRSGDLSVYWYQQSLDQGLQFLIQYYNGEERAKGNILERFSAQQFPDLHSELNLSSLELGDSALYFCASSLPSRGGTNYGYTFGSGTRLTVV.